Below are 22 T cell receptor beta chains sequenced from a single sample in a study of T cell responses to AZD1222 COVID-19 vaccine. The assay was immunoSEQ multiplex PCR, and TCRdb's table has in-frame clones only and misses some. The repertoire holds approximately 140,000 clones, with approximately 90% as singletons. Here the sequenced sample was peripheral blood, taken on day 0 of AZD1222 vaccination. These receptor sequences come from an adult in good health.

The chain employs TRBV5-1 and TRBJ1-5; no reliable D call. The CDR3 contains 12 residues. The germline V gene encodes CDR1 SGHRS and CDR2 YFSETQ. Trimming stripped 1 base from V and 7 bases from J, with 6 bases between. CDR3 sequence reads: CASSLIEQPQHF. The CDR3 coding sequence is TGCGCCAGCAGCTTGATAGAACAGCCCCAGCATTTT.

This clone was recorded only once. The J gene is TRBJ2-3, the V gene TRBV6-5; tentatively, D is TRBD2 (5 bases). The V end was cut by 2 bases, the J end by 6 bases, with 9 bases between. Germline V gene lookup returns CDR1 MNHEY and CDR2 SVGAGI. The CDR3 is 13 residues long. The CDR3 loop reads CASSYGSPDTQYF. Here the CDR3 DNA reads TGTGCCAGCAGTTACGGGAGCCCGGATACGCAGTATTTT.

Notes on this clone: Germline and junction disagree at one end, which may indicate a read error. This specimen includes other DNA sequences encoding the same CDR3. The rearrangement joins TRBV11-3 to TRBJ1-6; D is unclear. CDR3 length: 19 amino acids. Per germline, CDR1 SGHNT and CDR2 YENEEA. The DNA of the CDR3 is TGTGCTAGCAGCTTTGGACGGTACTTATCCGGATCCTATAATTCACCCCTCCACTTT. It translates to CASSFGRYLSGSYNSPLHF.

This clone was counted between two and nine times. V usage is TRBV4-2 and J usage is TRBJ2-3; 9 bases fit TRBD2. The CDR3 length is 14 residues. V lost 7 bases and J lost 4; bases outside the gene matches: 6. Germline assignment: CDR1 LGHNA and CDR2 YNFKEQ. The CDR3 bases are TGTGCCAGCAACCGCGGGGGGGACGCAGATACGCAGTATTTT. Translated: CASNRGGDADTQYF.

The chain carries TRBV11-3 and TRBJ2-5; 10 bases line up with TRBD2. CDR1 is SGHNT and CDR2 is YENEEA in the germline V gene. V shed 4 bases, J shed 3 bases, and the junction held 5 bases outside the gene matches. CDR3 length: 15 residues. This CDR3 reads CASSSLAGGEETQYF. CDR3 bases: TGTGCCAGCAGCTCCTTAGCGGGAGGTGAAGAGACCCAGTACTTC. Variable domain in full (rest from reference TRBV11-3 and TRBJ2-5): EAGVVQSPRYKIIEKKQPVAFWCNPISGHNTLYWYLQNLGQGPELLIRYENEEAVDDSQLPKDRFSAERLKGVDSTLKIQPAELGDSAVYLCASSSLAGGEETQYFGPGTRLLVL.

The chain uses TRBV6-5 and TRBJ2-7, with D possibly being TRBD1 (5 bases). The V and J ends lost 2 bases and 7 bases respectively, with 18 bases between them. The CDR3 covers 15 residues. Germline V gene lookup returns CDR1 MNHEY and CDR2 SVGAGI. CDR3 region: CASSYLGHPTREQYF. As DNA, the CDR3 is TGTGCCAGCAGTTACCTGGGGCACCCTACGAGGGAGCAGTACTTC.

The chain is built from TRBV20-1 and TRBJ1-2; 7 positions match TRBD1. The CDR3 is 13 amino acids. Per germline, CDR1 DFQATT and CDR2 SNEGSKA (reference sequence). V trimming: 3 bases; J trimming: 0 bases; junction bases outside the gene matches: 1. The CDR3 protein is CSASTGANYGYTF. CDR3 DNA: TGCAGTGCTAGTACAGGGGCTAACTATGGCTACACCTTC.

This chain joins TRBV19 and TRBJ1-5, with a possible D match to TRBD1 (5 bases). There are 15 residues in the CDR3. Trimming pared 5 bases from V and 7 bases from J, leaving 18 bases between. In germline, CDR1 is LNHDA, CDR2 SQIVND (reference sequence). DNA for the CDR3: TGTGCCAGTAGTCTCGGCGGGCAGGGATGGCAGCCCCAGCATTTT. Its translation is CASSLGGQGWQPQHF.

The chain uses TRBV28 and TRBJ2-7; the D gene is possibly TRBD1 (6 bases). V was cut by 5 bases and J by 6 bases, with 11 bases left in between. Germline CDR1 reads MDHEN; CDR2 reads SYDVKM. The CDR3 is 12 residues long. CDR3 coding DNA: TGTGCCAGCAGTACCAGGGGTCTCGAGCAGTACTTC. It translates to CASSTRGLEQYF. The variable domain in full, completed from reference TRBV28 and TRBJ2-7, reads DVKVTQSSRYLVKRTGEKVFLECVQDMDHENMFWYRQDPGLGLRLIYFSYDVKMKEKGDIPEGYSVSREKKERFSLILESASTNQTSMYLCASSTRGLEQYFGPGTRLTVT.

The chain uses TRBV7-2 and TRBJ1-1; D not resolved. With 2 bases removed from V and 8 bases from J, the gap between germline ends came to 12 bases. This CDR3 has 13 residues. Germline values: CDR1 SGHTA, CDR2 FQGNSA. The CDR3, as DNA: TGTGCCAGCAGCTTACGTGTGGAACCGGAAGCTTTCTTT. Translation: CASSLRVEPEAFF.

This clone showed up just once. The chain links TRBV7-3 to TRBJ1-4, with TRBD1 matching over 7 bases. Germline lookup yields CDR1 SGHTA and CDR2 FQGTGA. V dropped 2 bases and J dropped 10; count of bases not matched to a gene: 4. The CDR3 consists of 13 residues. The CDR3 region has the DNA TGTGCCAGCAGCTTAGGTGCAGGGGGAAAACTGTTTTTT. It is translated as CASSLGAGGKLFF.

V usage is TRBV9 and J usage is TRBJ2-3; 7 bases agree with TRBD2. CDR1 and CDR2 (germline): SGDLS, YYNGEE. J lost 0 bases, V lost 2 bases, and 9 bases had no gene match. There are 17 residues in the CDR3. The CDR3 coding sequence is TGTGCCAGCAGCGTTCATGGGGGGGAGGCTAGCACAGATACGCAGTATTTT. This sequence encodes CASSVHGGEASTDTQYF.

The V gene is TRBV6-2 or TRBV6-3, the J gene TRBJ1-1; 9 bases are shared with TRBD1. The CDR3 has 16 amino acids. Trimming cost V 2 bases and J 3 bases; bases outside gene matches: 7. Germline V CDR1 and CDR2: MNHEY, SVGEGT. CDR3 coding DNA: TGTGCCAGCAGTTACGCATTGGGACAGGGATACACTGAAGCTTTCTTT. Protein: CASSYALGQGYTEAFF.

CDR3 loop: CASSVEPLNTEAFF. CDR3 sequence (DNA): TGTGCCAGCAGCGTAGAACCCCTGAACACTGAAGCTTTCTTT. The genes are TRBV9 and TRBJ1-1; D not certain. V was pared by 0 bases and J by 0 bases, with 6 bases between. Germline V gene data show CDR1 as SGDLS and CDR2 as YYNGEE. This CDR3 has 14 residues. Full variable domain (remainder filled in from reference TRBV9 and TRBJ1-1): DSGVTQTPKHLITATGQRVTLRCSPRSGDLSVYWYQQSLDQGLQFLIQYYNGEERAKGNILERFSAQQFPDLHSELNLSSLELGDSALYFCASSVEPLNTEAFFGQGTRLTVV.

A note on this clone: The germline gene is not matched at one end of the junction; a read error may be the cause. The CDR3, as DNA: TGCGCCAGCAGCTTGCGGGGGACTAGCAGAGATACGCAGTATTTT. Residues: CASSLRGTSRDTQYF. J is TRBJ2-3 and V is TRBV5-1; 9 bases are shared with TRBD2. Germline V gives CDR1 SGHRS, CDR2 YFSETQ. This CDR3 comprises 15 residues.

The CDR3 DNA is TGTGCCAGCAGCAAAAGTTGGCATAGCCCGAACACCGGGGAGCTGTTTTTT. It codes for CASSKSWHSPNTGELFF. The chain combines TRBV21-1 with TRBJ2-2; the D call of TRBD2 is as the table states it, not checked on the DNA. TRBV21-1 is a known pseudogene. The CDR3 contains 17 residues.

The chain recombines TRBV15 with TRBJ1-1, with a possible D match to TRBD1 (5 bases). The V gene's germline CDR1 is LNHNV and CDR2 YYDKDF (reference sequence). The CDR3 has 15 residues. The V and J ends lost 1 base and 1 base respectively, with 10 bases between them. The CDR3 spells CATSRGGTANTEAFF. The CDR3 coding sequence is TGTGCCACCAGCAGAGGGGGGACTGCGAACACTGAAGCTTTCTTT.

This chain's CDR3 is CASSQGAKTETQYF. The CDR3 bases are TGCGCCAGCAGCCAAGGTGCCAAGACCGAGACCCAGTACTTC. The J gene is TRBJ2-5, the V gene TRBV4-1; D is unclear. Germline CDR1 and CDR2: MGHRA and YSYEKL. CDR3 length: 14 amino acids. The ends were cut back, 1 base at V and 5 bases at J, with 11 bases in the middle.

The chain couples TRBV12-3 or TRBV12-4 to TRBJ1-2, with 7 bases matching TRBD1. This CDR3 is 13 amino acids long. Trimming at V came to 4 bases and at J to 5 bases, leaving 4 bases not matched to a gene. The CDR3 is CASSYTGDYGYTF. DNA of the CDR3: TGTGCCAGCAGTTATACAGGGGATTATGGCTACACCTTC.

The chain's CDR3 is CASSLLAVDRNQPQHF. The CDR3 DNA reads TGTGCCAGCAGTTTGTTAGCGGTGGACAGAAATCAGCCCCAGCATTTT. V gene TRBV6-5 combines with J gene TRBJ1-5; tentative D call: TRBD1 (6 bases). V lost 4 bases and J lost 4, with 17 bases in between. This CDR3 has 16 residues. In germline, CDR1 is MNHEY, CDR2 SVGAGI.

This clone showed up just a few times. The chain carries TRBV11-2 and TRBJ2-7; no firm D call. V lost 1 base to trimming and J lost 0 bases, with 10 bases between them. CDR1 is SGHAT and CDR2 is FQNNGV in the germline V gene. The CDR3 runs 15 residues. CDR3 residues: CASSLGPVASYEQYF. The CDR3 DNA follows: TGTGCCAGCAGCTTAGGCCCGGTCGCCTCCTACGAGCAGTACTTC.

This chain joins TRBV28 and TRBJ1-5; TRBD1 might be the D (5 bases). The CDR3 covers 15 residues. V dropped 0 bases and J dropped 4 bases, with 10 bases sitting between them. Germline assignment: CDR1 MDHEN and CDR2 SYDVKM. As DNA, the CDR3 is TGTGCCAGCAGTTTATGGGTGGGGCGAAATCAGCCCCAGCATTTT. It yields the protein CASSLWVGRNQPQHF.